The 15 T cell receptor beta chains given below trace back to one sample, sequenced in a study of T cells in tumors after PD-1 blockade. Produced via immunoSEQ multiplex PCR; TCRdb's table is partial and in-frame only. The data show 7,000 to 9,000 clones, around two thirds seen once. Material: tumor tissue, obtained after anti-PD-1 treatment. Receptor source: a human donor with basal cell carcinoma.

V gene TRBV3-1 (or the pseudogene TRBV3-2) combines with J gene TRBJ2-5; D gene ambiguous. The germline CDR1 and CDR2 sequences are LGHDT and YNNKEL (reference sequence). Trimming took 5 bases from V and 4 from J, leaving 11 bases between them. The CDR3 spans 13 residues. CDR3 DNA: TGTGCCAGCAGCATTAGAGGTGGAGAGACCCAGTACTTC. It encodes CASSIRGGETQYF.

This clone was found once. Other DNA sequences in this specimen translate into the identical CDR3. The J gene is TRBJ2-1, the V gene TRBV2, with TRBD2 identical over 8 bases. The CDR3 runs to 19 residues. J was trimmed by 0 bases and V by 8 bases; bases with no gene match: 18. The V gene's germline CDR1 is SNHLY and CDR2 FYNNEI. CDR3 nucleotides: TGTGCCAGCTGTTACGGGGGGGCGGGGGAGGGGAGCTCCTACAATGAGCAGTTCTTC. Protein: CASCYGGAGEGSSYNEQFF.

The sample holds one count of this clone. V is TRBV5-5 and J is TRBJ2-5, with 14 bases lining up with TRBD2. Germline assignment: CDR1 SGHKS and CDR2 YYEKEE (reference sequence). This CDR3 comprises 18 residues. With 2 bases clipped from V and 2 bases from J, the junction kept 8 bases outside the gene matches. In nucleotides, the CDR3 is TGTGCCAGCAGCTTACCCCCGGGACTAGCGGGGGAGCAAGAGACCCAGTACTTC. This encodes CASSLPPGLAGEQETQYF. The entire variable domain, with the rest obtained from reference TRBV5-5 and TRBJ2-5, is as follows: DAGVTQSPTHLIKTRGQQVTLRCSPISGHKSVSWYQQVLGQGPQFIFQYYEKEERGRGNFPDRFSARQFPNYSSELNVNALLLGDSALYLCASSLPPGLAGEQETQYFGPGTRLLVL.

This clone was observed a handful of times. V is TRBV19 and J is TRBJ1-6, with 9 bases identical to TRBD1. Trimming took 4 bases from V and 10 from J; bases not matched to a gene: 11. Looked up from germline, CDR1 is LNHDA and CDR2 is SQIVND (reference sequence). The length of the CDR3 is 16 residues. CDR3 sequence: CASSKRDRALGSPLHF. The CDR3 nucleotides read TGTGCCAGTAGTAAAAGGGACAGGGCTCTGGGATCACCCCTCCACTTT.

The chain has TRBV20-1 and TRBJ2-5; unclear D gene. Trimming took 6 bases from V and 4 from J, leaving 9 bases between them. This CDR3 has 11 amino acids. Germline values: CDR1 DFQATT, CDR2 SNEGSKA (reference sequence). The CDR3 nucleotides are TGCAGTGCGATGGTGGTAGAGACCCAGTACTTC. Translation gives CSAMVVETQYF.

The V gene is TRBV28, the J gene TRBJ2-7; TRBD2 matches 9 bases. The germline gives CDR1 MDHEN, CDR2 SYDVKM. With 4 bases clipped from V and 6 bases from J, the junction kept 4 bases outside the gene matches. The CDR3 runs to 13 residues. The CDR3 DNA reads TGTGCCAGCAGTTCTAGCGGGACCATCGAGCAGTACTTC. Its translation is CASSSSGTIEQYF.

The CDR3 reads CASSLHYEQYF. CDR3 DNA: TGTGCCAGCAGCCTTCACTACGAGCAGTACTTC. The V and J genes are TRBV7-2 and TRBJ2-7; unclear D gene. The V gene's germline CDR1 is SGHTA and CDR2 FQGNSA. There are 11 residues in the CDR3. Trimming took off 5 bases at V and 3 bases at J, with 5 bases between the two ends.

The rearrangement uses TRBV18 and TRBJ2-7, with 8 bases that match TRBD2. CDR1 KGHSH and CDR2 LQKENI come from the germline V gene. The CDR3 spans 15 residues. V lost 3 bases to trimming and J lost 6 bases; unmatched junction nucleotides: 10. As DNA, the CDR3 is TGTGCCAGCTCACCGTCCGGGGGGGAAATGGGCGAGCAGTACTTC. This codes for CASSPSGGEMGEQYF.

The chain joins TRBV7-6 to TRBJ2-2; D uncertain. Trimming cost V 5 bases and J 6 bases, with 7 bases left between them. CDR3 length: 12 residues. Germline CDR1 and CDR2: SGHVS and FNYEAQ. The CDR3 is CASSPASGELFF. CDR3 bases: TGTGCCAGCAGCCCAGCCTCCGGGGAGCTGTTTTTT.

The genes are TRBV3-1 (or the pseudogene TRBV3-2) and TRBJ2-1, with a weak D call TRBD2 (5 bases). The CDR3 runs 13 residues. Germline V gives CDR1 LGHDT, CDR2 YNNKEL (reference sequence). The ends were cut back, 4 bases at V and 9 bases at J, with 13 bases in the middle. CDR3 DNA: TGTGCCAGCAGCCCGGCGAGGGCCCCTGAGCAGTTCTTC. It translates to CASSPARAPEQFF.

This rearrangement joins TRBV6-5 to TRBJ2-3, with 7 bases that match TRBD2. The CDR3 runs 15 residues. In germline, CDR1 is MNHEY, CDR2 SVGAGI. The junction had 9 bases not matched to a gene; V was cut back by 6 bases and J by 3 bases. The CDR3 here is CASRRRAGGTDTQYF. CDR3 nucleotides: TGTGCCAGCAGGAGGAGGGCCGGGGGGACAGATACGCAGTATTTT.

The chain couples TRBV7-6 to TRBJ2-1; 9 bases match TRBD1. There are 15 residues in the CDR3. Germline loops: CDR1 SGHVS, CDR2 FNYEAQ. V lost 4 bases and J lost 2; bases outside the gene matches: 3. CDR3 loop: CASSSGQGTYNEQFF. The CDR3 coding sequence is TGTGCCAGCAGCTCGGGACAGGGCACCTACAATGAGCAGTTCTTC. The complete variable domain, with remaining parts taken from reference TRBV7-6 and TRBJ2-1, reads GAGVSQSPRYKVTKRGQDVALRCDPISGHVSLYWYRQALGQGPEFLTYFNYEAQQDKSGLPNDRFSAERPEGSISTLTIQRTEQRDSAMYRCASSSGQGTYNEQFFGPGTRLTVL.

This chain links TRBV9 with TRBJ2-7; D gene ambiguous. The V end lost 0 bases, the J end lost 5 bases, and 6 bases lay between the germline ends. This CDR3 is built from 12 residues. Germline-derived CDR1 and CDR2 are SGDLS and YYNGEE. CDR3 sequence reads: CASSVGQNEQYF. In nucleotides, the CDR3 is TGTGCCAGCAGCGTAGGGCAGAACGAGCAGTACTTC. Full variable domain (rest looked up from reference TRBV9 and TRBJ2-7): DSGVTQTPKHLITATGQRVTLRCSPRSGDLSVYWYQQSLDQGLQFLIQYYNGEERAKGNILERFSAQQFPDLHSELNLSSLELGDSALYFCASSVGQNEQYFGPGTRLTVT.

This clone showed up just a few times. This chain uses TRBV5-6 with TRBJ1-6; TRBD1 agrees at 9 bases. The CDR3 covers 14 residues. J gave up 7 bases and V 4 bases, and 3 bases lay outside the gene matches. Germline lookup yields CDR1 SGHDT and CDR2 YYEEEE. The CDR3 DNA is TGTGCCAGCAGCCAGGACAGGGGAAATTCACCCCTCCACTTT. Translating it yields CASSQDRGNSPLHF.

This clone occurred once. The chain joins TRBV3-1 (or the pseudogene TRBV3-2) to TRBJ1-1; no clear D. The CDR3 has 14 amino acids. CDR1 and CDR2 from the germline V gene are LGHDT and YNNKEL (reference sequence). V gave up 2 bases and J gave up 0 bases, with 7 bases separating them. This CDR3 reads CASSQQGMNTEAFF. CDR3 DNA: TGTGCCAGCAGCCAACAAGGGATGAACACTGAAGCTTTCTTT.